One and the same sample provided the 8 T cell receptor beta chains below, sequenced in a study of Ad26.COV2.S vaccination and SARS-CoV-2 variants. Treatment in this sample: roughly 18 received Ad26.COV2.S at low or high dose, single or two shots; a few received placebo; per-sample allocation not given. Material that was analyzed had been drawn on day 63 after the first vaccine or placebo injection. TCRdb keeps only in-frame clones here, not all; method: immunoSEQ multiplex PCR. The sample includes 360,000 or so clones, about 89% of them seen just once. Sequences were derived from peripheral blood, sampled in a trial of Ad26.COV2.S vaccine versus placebo. These receptors were taken from a person aged 18-60 years who received the Ad26.COV2.S COVID-19 vaccine or a placebo.

The chain carries TRBV2 and TRBJ2-7, with D perhaps being TRBD1 or TRBD2 (5 bases each). The CDR3 runs 16 residues. Trimming stripped 7 bases from V and 0 bases from J, with 19 bases between. Per the germline V gene, CDR1 is SNHLY and CDR2 is FYNNEI. The CDR3 protein is CASKALSGANSYEQYF. The CDR3 DNA reads TGTGCCAGCAAGGCTCTCTCCGGGGCTAACTCCTACGAGCAGTACTTC. Full variable domain (outside the CDR3, taken from reference TRBV2 and TRBJ2-7): EPEVTQTPSHQVTQMGQEVILRCVPISNHLYFYWYRQILGQKVEFLVSFYNNEISEKSEIFDDQFSVERPDGSNFTLKIRSTKLEDSAMYFCASKALSGANSYEQYFGPGTRLTVT.

V is TRBV7-9 and J is TRBJ2-6; D is unclear. Germline loops: CDR1 SEHNR, CDR2 FQNEAQ (reference sequence). Trimming pared 4 bases from V and 0 bases from J, leaving 1 base between. The CDR3 consists of 13 residues. The CDR3 region is CASSSSGANVLTF. The CDR3 DNA follows: TGTGCCAGCAGCTCCTCTGGGGCCAACGTCCTGACTTTC.

The chain combines TRBV28 with TRBJ2-7, with 7 nucleotides matching TRBD2. J gave up 1 base and V 2 bases, and 8 bases lay outside the gene matches. The CDR3 is made up of 16 amino acids. Germline V gene sequence: CDR1 MDHEN, CDR2 SYDVKM. CDR3 nucleotides: TGTGCCAGCAGTTTAGCCGGGTTAGCGGGTTCCTACGAGCAGTACTTC. Protein sequence: CASSLAGLAGSYEQYF.

With regard to this clone: An end of the junction does not agree with germline; a read error may underlie this. The V call is TRBV7-7, the J call TRBJ2-1; 14 bases fit TRBD2. The CDR3 spans 18 residues. Looked up from germline, CDR1 is SSHAT and CDR2 is FNYEAQ (reference sequence). CDR3 amino acids: CASSPQSQGTSGSGEQFF. The CDR3 DNA follows: TGTGCTAGCAGCCCCCAATCCCAGGGGACTAGCGGGAGTGGTGAGCAGTTCTTC. Full variable domain (missing parts from reference TRBV7-7 and TRBJ2-1): GAGVSQSPRYKVTKRGQDVTLRCDPISSHATLYWYQQALGQGPEFLTYFNYEAQPDKSGLPSDRFSAERPEGSISTLTIQRTEQRDSAMYRCASSPQSQGTSGSGEQFFGPGTRLTVL.

In this sample, this clone turned up a few times. The chain employs TRBV5-4 and TRBJ2-3; tentatively, D is TRBD1 or TRBD2 (6 bases each). Trimming took 6 bases from V and 0 from J, leaving 11 bases between them. Germline assignment: CDR1 SGHNT and CDR2 YYREEE (reference sequence). CDR3 length equals 14 residues. For the CDR3, the DNA is TGTGCCAGCATGGAGGGGGTTAGCACAGATACGCAGTATTTT. Translating gives CASMEGVSTDTQYF.

This clone was found once. The chain joins TRBV7-8 to TRBJ1-1, with D possibly matching TRBD1 (6 bases). V was shortened by 2 bases and J by 4 bases, with 20 bases between the two germline ends. Per the germline V gene, CDR1 is SGHVS and CDR2 is FQNEAQ. CDR3 length: 17 amino acids. DNA for the CDR3: TGTGCCAGCAGCTTATGGGCGGCCAGGGGTGATGCCACTGAAGCTTTCTTT. Its translation is CASSLWAARGDATEAFF.

The CDR3 loop reads CATSDGGLGGNTIYF. The CDR3 region has the DNA TGTGCCACCTCCGATGGCGGGCTTGGCGGAAACACCATATATTTT. This chain connects TRBV28 to TRBJ1-3; unclear D gene. Germline-derived CDR1 and CDR2 are MDHEN and SYDVKM. The CDR3 has 15 residues. The germline V and J ends were trimmed by 10 bases and 4 bases, with 20 bases remaining between them.

This clone showed up just once. This chain connects TRBV20-1 to TRBJ2-4, with TRBD2 matching over 7 bases. This CDR3 spans 15 amino acids. After removal of 3 bases from V and 6 bases from J, the junction contained 11 bases not matched to a gene. Looked up from germline, CDR1 is DFQATT and CDR2 is SNEGSKA (reference sequence). CDR3 DNA sequence: TGCAGTGCTAGTCTTAGAGCGGGAAAGGTAAACATTCAGTACTTC. It is translated as CSASLRAGKVNIQYF.